This T cell receptor (beta chain) originates from a study of T cell responses to AZD1222 COVID-19 vaccine. Study outcomes and limitations: Baseline serology detected seropositivity in only six or seven AZD1222 recipients. A rise in Spike-specific TCR breadth and depth followed two AZD1222 doses. The study found vaccine-associated CD4 TCRs spanning spike, dominant at 160-218 and 743-854. The donors showed a predominance of white British ancestry and of females, with possible underestimation of clonal diversity.

Worth noting for this clone: As yet, its antigen is unknown.

There are 14 residues in the CDR3. The V and J ends lost 3 bases and 1 base respectively, with 8 bases between them. Germline V gene data show CDR1 as ENHRY and CDR2 as SYGVKD. Repertoires were generated with immunoSEQ multiplex PCR, while TCRdb's copy carries only in-frame clones and drops some. The sample carries 250,000 to 300,000 clones, around 93% recorded once. The rearrangement links TRBV10-3 to TRBJ2-3; no definite D call. The sample here was peripheral blood, taken 28 days after the second AZD1222 dose. This clonotype was sampled from an adult who received the AZD1222 COVID-19 vaccine. The CDR3: CAISDPRRTDTQYF. The CDR3 DNA follows: TGTGCCATCAGTGACCCTAGGCGCACAGATACGCAGTATTTT.